The TCR beta chain described here comes from a study of T cell repertoires in cytomegalovirus infection. On the study more broadly: CMV epitopes used comprised recently identified HLA-C-restricted ones and well-studied HLA-B-restricted ones. Points from the study as a whole: HLA-C-restricted CMV clonotypes gave the most frequent clonotype in two of eight donors.

TCRdb itself ran the reads through MiXCR, one entry per CDR3 protein. Among around 900,000 distinct CDR3 sequences listed, roughly 30% were seen once. Note on this clonotype: Its antigen is as yet unknown.

The material was cultured CD8+ T cells from PBMCs, obtained from culture after CMV antigen stimulation. The receptor was derived from a human donor in good health (CMV status not recorded). Some clones in this sample may be carry-over from other donors' samples.

The CDR3 DNA reads TGTGCCAGCAGTTACTCTCGAGGGACGGGGGGATTCACCTACAATGAGCAGTTCTTC. Amino acids: CASSYSRGTGGFTYNEQFF. The chain recombines TRBV6-6 with TRBJ2-1; 7 bases are shared with TRBD2. Germline values: CDR1 MNHNY, CDR2 SVGAGI (reference sequence). The V gene end was trimmed by 0 bases and the J gene end by 2 bases; junction bases not matched to a gene: 13. This CDR3 is 19 amino acids long.